This T cell receptor (beta chain) was found in a study of beta chain features in type 1 diabetes. Study-level points and caveats: Junctions at VDJ sites from type 1 diabetes patients had fewer insertions and more deletions.

This clone came up a few times. The antigen is undetermined. The whole isolated RNA underwent reverse transcription, so sequencing captured expressed TCRB transcripts. Measured with immunoSEQ multiplex PCR; TCRdb has only the in-frame clones, and not every one. The table includes around 280,000 clones, under 8.5% detected once. V shed 3 bases and J shed 4 bases, with 16 bases lying between them. Germline V lookup: CDR1 SGHTA, CDR2 FQGNSA. The CDR3 contains 16 residues. V gene TRBV7-2 combines with J gene TRBJ2-1; maybe TRBD2 (6 bases). This clonotype was obtained from a woman aged 18-29 years in good health. Sequenced sample: central memory CD4+ T cells from blood. CDR3 sequence: CASSFQGGTEYNEQFF. As DNA, the CDR3 is TGTGCCAGCAGCTTCCAAGGCGGGACTGAATACAATGAGCAGTTCTTC.